This T cell receptor (beta chain) was documented in a study of quantifying T cell responses using KT2 cells. About the research overall: cDNA was made from DNase-treated RNA using alpha and beta constant primers.

A single-stranded UMI oligo with SP2 sequence was ligated to cDNA 3' ends. An equimolar mix of RC1.1 and RC1.2 primed the beta chain across TRBC1 and TRBC2. TCRdb analysed the UMI-ligation and nested PCR reads with MiXCR anew, one entry per CDR3 protein. The table has 31,000 or so distinct CDR3 sequences, under 13% seen once. The clonotype was recovered from a human donor. The sequencing sample was made of PBMCs spiked with cells of the T cell clone KT2.

CDR3 bases: TGTGCATCGGTTCCAGGGGGAGGAAACACCATATATTTT. Its translation is CASVPGGGNTIYF. The chain uses TRBV6-6 and TRBJ1-3, with 7 positions matching TRBD1. The germline gives CDR1 MNHNY, CDR2 SVGAGI (reference sequence). The CDR3 length is 13 residues.